This T cell receptor beta chain was identified during a study of control samples from healthy donors and cancer patients. Profiled with immunoSEQ multiplex PCR; TCRdb holds only in-frame clones, not every one. This sample carries about 130,000 clones, roughly 84% of them seen once, and the ten largest clones take 1.5% to 2%. The CDR3 has 15 residues. CDR1 and CDR2 (germline): DFQATT, SNEGSKA (reference sequence). After removal of 3 bases from V and 5 bases from J, the junction contained 8 bases not matched to a gene. The sample taken for sequencing was blood. The rearrangement joins TRBV20-1 to TRBJ2-1; the match to TRBD2 covers 9 bases. The receptor's source is a man aged 18 to 35 in good health. The DNA of the CDR3 is TGCAGTGCTAGTGATAGCGGGAGAAAGAACAATGAGCAGTTCTTC. Translating gives CSASDSGRKNNEQFF.